Below, 32 T cell receptor beta chains from the same sample are listed, as sequenced in a study of OX40 agonist ivuxolimab in advanced cancers. The repertoire was sequenced with immunoSEQ multiplex PCR; TCRdb's copy has only in-frame clones and lacks some. There are around 79,000 clones in the sample; roughly 85% occur only once, and around 4.1% lies in the top ten. This specimen was CD4+ or CD8+ T cells sorted from blood, taken in a trial of the OX40 agonist ivuxolimab. The receptor set was obtained from an adult with an advanced solid tumor such as melanoma, head and neck, liver or kidney cancer.

The genes are TRBV4-1 and TRBJ2-2; 7 bases agree with TRBD1. The V segment lost 1 base and the J segment 3 bases; nucleotides outside the gene matches: 5. Germline CDR1 and CDR2: MGHRA and YSYEKL. This CDR3 is built from 16 residues. The CDR3 bases are TGCGCCAGCAGCCAAGTTCCACAGGGGCACACCGGGGAGCTGTTTTTT. It translates to CASSQVPQGHTGELFF.

The chain links TRBV11-1 to TRBJ1-6; D gene unclear. The germline V gene has CDR1 SGHAT and CDR2 FQDESV (reference sequence). Trimming took 2 bases from V and 7 from J, leaving 15 bases between them. The CDR3 sequence is 16 residues long. CDR3 DNA sequence: TGTGCCAGCAGCTTATCCGGGAGTGTGGCAAATTCACCCCTCCACTTT. Translated, it gives CASSLSGSVANSPLHF.

The V gene is TRBV27, the J gene TRBJ2-1; TRBD2 is a possible D gene (6 bases). The CDR3 is made up of 16 amino acids. V lost 0 bases and J lost 2, with 11 bases in between. CDR1 is MNHEY and CDR2 is SMNVEV in the germline V gene (reference sequence). DNA of the CDR3: TGTGCCAGCAGTTTATCGGAGCGGGCCCCCTACAATGAGCAGTTCTTC. Protein sequence: CASSLSERAPYNEQFF.

The gene calls are TRBV7-2 and TRBJ1-2, with a tentative D call TRBD1 (5 bases). CDR3 length: 16 residues. Trimming took off 1 base at V and 1 base at J, with 13 bases between the two ends. Germline-derived CDR1 and CDR2 are SGHTA and FQGNSA. This CDR3 is CASSLVSTQVNYGYTF. In nucleotides, the CDR3 is TGTGCCAGCAGCTTAGTTAGTACACAGGTTAACTATGGCTACACCTTC.

The chain couples TRBV5-4 to TRBJ1-1; D is perhaps TRBD1 (6 bases). Germline V gene sequence: CDR1 SGHNT, CDR2 YYREEE (reference sequence). The CDR3 runs to 15 residues. Trimming left V 1 base short and J 2 bases short, with 12 bases between. CDR3 loop: CASSLSGQKNTEAFF. The CDR3 DNA reads as TGTGCCAGCAGCTTGAGCGGACAGAAAAACACTGAAGCTTTCTTT.

The rearrangement joins TRBV27 to TRBJ2-3, with 8 bases lining up with TRBD1. Germline V CDR1 and CDR2: MNHEY, SMNVEV (reference sequence). The CDR3 covers 18 residues. J gave up 0 bases and V 5 bases, and 13 bases lay outside the gene matches. The CDR3 DNA reads TGTGCCAGCAGTCTAACCCGGACAGGGACTCGGAGCACAGATACGCAGTATTTT. It codes for CASSLTRTGTRSTDTQYF.

The chain joins TRBV28 to TRBJ2-7; 8 positions agree with TRBD1. The ends lost 3 bases at V and 5 bases at J; junction bases unmatched: 9. Germline V gene lookup returns CDR1 MDHEN and CDR2 SYDVKM. CDR3 length equals 15 residues. DNA of the CDR3: TGTGCCAGCAGTTTGGCTTCGGGACAGGTTCACGAGCAGTACTTC. Its protein product is CASSLASGQVHEQYF.

This chain connects TRBV21-1 to TRBJ1-6; no DNA check was done on the table's D call, TRBD1. TRBV21-1 is a known pseudogene. This CDR3 has 17 residues. The CDR3 DNA follows: TGTGCCAGCAGCAATCTACGACAGGGTATCTATAATTCACCCCTCCACTTT. Translated: CASSNLRQGIYNSPLHF.

The V call is TRBV6-5, the J call TRBJ2-1; 10 bases map to TRBD1. V lost 2 bases and J lost 9; bases outside the gene matches: 7. The CDR3 totals 15 residues. From germline, CDR1 is MNHEY and CDR2 SVGAGI. The CDR3 bases are TGTGCCAGCAGTTACAAGGACAGGGGGATTGGTGAGCAGTTCTTC. Its protein product is CASSYKDRGIGEQFF.

The chain joins TRBV7-8 to TRBJ2-4; maybe TRBD1 (7 bases). The ends were cut back, 5 bases at V and 1 base at J, with 18 bases in the middle. Germline V lookup: CDR1 SGHVS, CDR2 FQNEAQ. The CDR3 is made up of 17 amino acids. The CDR3 sequence is CASSPGGQLRAKNIQYF. The CDR3 DNA sequence: TGTGCCAGCAGCCCCGGGGGACAGCTTCGGGCCAAAAACATTCAGTACTTC.

The CDR3 region is CASSAHLAASYEQYF. CDR3 coding DNA: TGTGCCAGCAGCGCCCACCTAGCGGCCTCCTACGAGCAGTACTTC. The chain employs TRBV2 and TRBJ2-7, with TRBD2 matching over 7 bases. The CDR3 covers 15 residues. V was clipped by 6 bases and J by 0 bases; unmatched bases: 8. The germline CDR1 and CDR2 sequences are SNHLY and FYNNEI. Full variable domain (remainder filled in from reference TRBV2 and TRBJ2-7): EPEVTQTPSHQVTQMGQEVILRCVPISNHLYFYWYRQILGQKVEFLVSFYNNEISEKSEIFDDQFSVERPDGSNFTLKIRSTKLEDSAMYFCASSAHLAASYEQYFGPGTRLTVT.

As concerns this clone: Other DNA sequences of this sample code for an identical CDR3. The CDR3 reads CASGESIETQYF. CDR3 nucleotide sequence: TGTGCCAGCGGGGAATCAATAGAGACCCAGTACTTC. This rearrangement joins TRBV7-9 to TRBJ2-5; D is unclear. The CDR3 is 12 amino acids. CDR1 is SEHNR and CDR2 is FQNEAQ in the germline V gene (reference sequence). The V end lost 8 bases, the J end lost 4 bases, and 11 bases lay between the germline ends.

The chain has TRBV9 and TRBJ1-2, with D possibly being TRBD1 (6 bases). This CDR3 is built from 15 residues. V was trimmed by 4 bases and J by 5 bases, leaving 18 bases between them. The germline V gene has CDR1 SGDLS and CDR2 YYNGEE. The CDR3 nucleotides read TGTGCCAGCAGCTCCCTTTCCGGGACAAGTTATGGCTACACCTTC. Amino acids: CASSSLSGTSYGYTF. The variable domain in full, completed from reference TRBV9 and TRBJ1-2, reads DSGVTQTPKHLITATGQRVTLRCSPRSGDLSVYWYQQSLDQGLQFLIQYYNGEERAKGNILERFSAQQFPDLHSELNLSSLELGDSALYFCASSSLSGTSYGYTFGSGTRLTVV.

V and J are TRBV14 and TRBJ2-1; 8 nucleotides line up with TRBD2. V lost 0 bases to trimming and J lost 7 bases; unmatched junction nucleotides: 2. Germline CDR1 SGHDN, CDR2 FVKESK. The CDR3 contains 14 residues. The CDR3 protein is CASSQDLAGNEQFF. CDR3 nucleotide sequence: TGTGCCAGCAGCCAAGATCTAGCGGGTAATGAGCAGTTCTTC.

V and J are TRBV28 and TRBJ1-5; D possibly corresponds to TRBD1 (6 bases). Trimming shortened V by 7 bases and J by 4 bases, and 23 bases separated the two germline ends. This CDR3 has 17 residues. Germline lookup yields CDR1 MDHEN and CDR2 SYDVKM. The chain's CDR3 is CASTLIPGTLDNQPQHF. In nucleotides, the CDR3 is TGTGCCAGCACCCTAATTCCCGGGACACTGGATAATCAGCCCCAGCATTTT.

CDR3 in DNA: TGTGCCAGCAGCCCACCCTCCTACGAGCAGTACTTC. Translated, it gives CASSPPSYEQYF. This chain uses TRBV28 with TRBJ2-7; D unresolved. The germline V gene encodes CDR1 MDHEN and CDR2 SYDVKM. Trimming pared 6 bases from V and 0 bases from J, leaving 6 bases between. The CDR3 totals 12 residues.

The chain couples TRBV6-1 to TRBJ2-7, with TRBD2 matching 16 bases. The ends lost 4 bases at V and 4 bases at J; junction bases unmatched: 4. Germline V gene data show CDR1 as MNHNS and CDR2 as SASEGT. The CDR3 spans 16 residues. The CDR3, as DNA: TGTGCCAGCAGTGCGCCGGGACTAGCGGGAGGGTACGAGCAGTACTTC. Amino acids: CASSAPGLAGGYEQYF.

CDR3 coding DNA: TGTGCCAGCAGCCCTCAACCCCGACAGACTTCCACCTTC. This codes for CASSPQPRQTSTF. The genes are TRBV6-1 and TRBJ1-2; D may be TRBD1 (5 bases). Germline CDR1 is MNHNS and CDR2 is SASEGT. The CDR3 length is 13 residues. V lost 6 bases and J lost 13, with 21 bases in between.

The chain joins TRBV6-6 to TRBJ1-1; no reliable D call. The CDR3 extends over 16 amino acids. V lost 0 bases to trimming and J lost 1 base, with 12 bases between them. Germline V CDR1 and CDR2: MNHNY, SVGAGI (reference sequence). CDR3 in DNA: TGTGCCAGCAGTTACTCGCGAGGGTCAGGGAACACTGAAGCTTTCTTT. Translating gives CASSYSRGSGNTEAFF.

The chain uses TRBV6-1 and TRBJ1-1; no firm D call. Trimming cost V 2 bases and J 2 bases, with 6 bases left between them. Germline V CDR1 and CDR2: MNHNS, SASEGT. The CDR3 is 13 amino acids. In nucleotides, the CDR3 is TGTGCCAGCAGTGAACGTAGTAACACTGAAGCTTTCTTT. Amino acids: CASSERSNTEAFF.

The V and J genes are TRBV10-3 and TRBJ2-5, with 10 nucleotides matching TRBD1. The CDR3 totals 14 residues. Looked up from germline, CDR1 is ENHRY and CDR2 is SYGVKD. With 6 bases clipped from V and 2 bases from J, the junction kept 3 bases outside the gene matches. The CDR3 loop is CAIRKDRGQETQYF. The DNA of the CDR3 is TGTGCCATCAGAAAGGACAGGGGGCAAGAGACCCAGTACTTC.

The genes are TRBV6-1 and TRBJ1-5, with no clear D. V lost 2 bases to trimming and J lost 5 bases, with 7 bases between them. This CDR3 spans 13 amino acids. Germline V gene data show CDR1 as MNHNS and CDR2 as SASEGT. CDR3 nucleotide sequence: TGTGCCAGCAGTGAAAAGGCTTATCAGCCCCAGCATTTT. Protein: CASSEKAYQPQHF.

V usage is TRBV29-1 and J usage is TRBJ2-5; TRBD2 agrees at 14 bases. The germline CDR1 and CDR2 sequences are SQVTM and ANQGSEA. The length of the CDR3 is 18 residues. The V and J ends lost 4 bases and 5 bases, in that order; junction bases with no gene match: 15. CDR3 nucleotides: TGCAGCGTTGGGGAACCGGGACTAGCGGGAGACGCGCGGGAGACCCAGTACTTC. This gives the protein CSVGEPGLAGDARETQYF.

The chain is built from TRBV5-6 and TRBJ2-3; D is uncertain. With 3 bases removed from V and 4 bases from J, the gap between germline ends came to 6 bases. Per germline, CDR1 SGHDT and CDR2 YYEEEE. The CDR3 loop spans 12 amino acids. The CDR3 region is CASSSNPDTQYF. CDR3 in DNA: TGTGCCAGCAGCTCCAACCCAGATACGCAGTATTTT.

This rearrangement joins TRBV6-5 to TRBJ2-7; 10 bases line up with TRBD1. There are 12 residues in the CDR3. V shed 6 bases, J shed 6 bases, and the junction held 2 bases outside the gene matches. In germline, CDR1 is MNHEY, CDR2 SVGAGI. CDR3: CASSRTGGEQYF. For the CDR3, the DNA is TGTGCCAGCAGCCGGACAGGGGGCGAGCAGTACTTC.

J is TRBJ2-1 and V is TRBV28, with TRBD2 matching 7 bases. The CDR3 spans 14 residues. V trimming: 5 bases; J trimming: 4 bases; junction bases outside the gene matches: 5. CDR1 and CDR2 (germline): MDHEN, SYDVKM. The CDR3 is CASSRAGIYNEQFF. The CDR3 DNA sequence: TGTGCCAGCAGTCGAGCGGGAATATACAATGAGCAGTTCTTC.

CDR3 sequence (DNA): TGTGCCAGCAGCATAGGGACTACCGGGAACGAGCAGTACTTC. This codes for CASSIGTTGNEQYF. The V call is TRBV5-4, the J call TRBJ2-7; TRBD2 matches at 7 bases. There are 14 residues in the CDR3. The trim removed 4 bases at V and 5 bases at J, leaving 9 bases unmatched. Germline V gene sequence: CDR1 SGHNT, CDR2 YYREEE (reference sequence).

The chain joins TRBV19 to TRBJ1-5, with 10 bases lining up with TRBD1. CDR1 LNHDA and CDR2 SQIVND come from the germline V gene (reference sequence). V lost 8 bases and J lost 2; bases outside the gene matches: 9. The CDR3 is 16 amino acids. CDR3 protein: CASRTGGGMGNQPQHF. Here the CDR3 DNA reads TGTGCCAGTCGGACAGGGGGTGGGATGGGCAATCAGCCCCAGCATTTT.

The V and J genes are TRBV7-3 and TRBJ2-6; TRBD1 matches 7 bases. The CDR3 length is 17 residues. With 1 base clipped from V and 0 bases from J, the junction kept 3 bases outside the gene matches. Per germline, CDR1 SGHTA and CDR2 FQGTGA. DNA of the CDR3: TGTGCCAGCAGCTTAATGGGACAGCTCTCTGGGGCCAACGTCCTGACTTTC. Translating it yields CASSLMGQLSGANVLTF.

J is TRBJ1-1 and V is TRBV28; 9 bases fit TRBD1. Trimming removed 6 bases from V and 4 bases from J; junction bases left unmatched: 6. This CDR3 region has 14 residues. Germline CDR1 reads MDHEN; CDR2 reads SYDVKM. CDR3 in amino acids: CASRLPTGGTEAFF. Here the CDR3 DNA reads TGTGCCAGCAGGCTTCCGACAGGGGGCACTGAAGCTTTCTTT.

The chain recombines TRBV15 with TRBJ2-7; D call uncertain. Germline V gene lookup returns CDR1 LNHNV and CDR2 YYDKDF (reference sequence). The CDR3 contains 11 residues. The V end was cut by 2 bases, the J end by 1 base, with 0 bases between. The CDR3 is CATSRSYEQYF. In DNA, the CDR3 is TGTGCCACCAGCAGATCCTACGAGCAGTACTTC.

V gene TRBV6-6 combines with J gene TRBJ2-7; perhaps D is TRBD1 or TRBD2 (6 bases each). From germline, CDR1 is MNHNY and CDR2 SVGAGI (reference sequence). The CDR3 loop spans 14 amino acids. V lost 11 bases and J lost 0, with 17 bases in between. Here the CDR3 DNA reads TGTGCCGTCGGGAGAGCGGACAGCTCCTACGAGCAGTACTTC. It codes for CAVGRADSSYEQYF.